The 14 T cell receptor beta chains given below trace back to one sample, sequenced in a study of cytomegalovirus exposure and HLA in healthy donors. PCR primers comprised 60 Vbeta and 13 Jbeta primers. Sequenced by immunoSEQ multiplex PCR; TCRdb stores in-frame clones only, minus some. This sample has 150,000 to 200,000 clones, with roughly 84% found just once. Material: PBMCs. Receptors were obtained from a girl under three years old in good health and CMV-seronegative.

With respect to this clone: This sample also contains other DNA sequences that code for the same CDR3. V gene TRBV27 combines with J gene TRBJ1-5; D is unclear. V was cut by 2 bases and J by 1 base, with 6 bases left in between. CDR1 is MNHEY and CDR2 is SMNVEV in the germline V gene (reference sequence). The CDR3 is 14 amino acids. CDR3 DNA sequence: TGTGCCAGCAGTTTAGGAGGGAGCAATCAGCCCCAGCATTTT. It yields the protein CASSLGGSNQPQHF.

Concerning this clone: A junction end diverges from the germline sequence, so it may reflect a read error. The chain couples TRBV7-7 to TRBJ2-5; D not resolved. CDR3 length: 13 residues. Per germline, CDR1 SSHAT and CDR2 FNYEAQ (reference sequence). CDR3 nucleotide sequence: TGTGCTAGCAGCTTAGTTCGGTGGGAGACCCAGTACTTC. Translating gives CASSLVRWETQYF.

V and J are TRBV29-1 and TRBJ2-1; D remains unclear. This CDR3 comprises 13 residues. Trimming removed 3 bases from V and 9 bases from J, with 15 bases in between. CDR1 SQVTM and CDR2 ANQGSEA come from the germline V gene. CDR3 amino acids: CSVDKPTRGEQFF. The CDR3 DNA follows: TGCAGCGTTGATAAGCCCACTCGCGGTGAGCAGTTCTTC.

To note about this clone: Without the conserved terminal phenylalanine or tryptophan, this CDR3 likely stems from a read error. The DNA is left out, because the CDR3 cannot be placed on it with certainty; the CDR3 is given as TCRdb lists it. The chain is built from TRBV5-6 and TRBJ1-2; the DNA was not used to check the table's D call, TRBD1. CDR1 and CDR2 from the germline V gene are SGHDT and YYEEEE. Counting both end residues, the CDR3 totals 13 amino acids. CDR3 protein: CASSRQGSISPPL.

The chain combines TRBV18 with TRBJ2-1; 9 positions match TRBD2. The CDR3 loop spans 15 amino acids. In germline, CDR1 is KGHSH, CDR2 LQKENI. The V segment lost 5 bases and the J segment 5 bases; nucleotides outside the gene matches: 7. CDR3 loop: CASSSGTSSDNEQFF. DNA for the CDR3: TGTGCCAGCTCATCCGGGACTAGCTCTGACAATGAGCAGTTCTTC.

CDR3 DNA: TGTGCCTGGAGTGGCGGGGCCTCCTATGGTGATGAGCAGTTCTTC. Protein: CAWSGGASYGDEQFF. The rearrangement joins TRBV30 to TRBJ2-1; possible D gene TRBD2, 6 bases. V was clipped by 1 base and J by 8 bases, with 18 bases between them. Germline CDR1 is GTSNPN and CDR2 is SVGIG (reference sequence). This CDR3 is 15 amino acids long. The whole variable domain, filled in from reference TRBV30 and TRBJ2-1, reads SQTIHQWPATLVQPVGSPLSLECTVEGTSNPNLYWYRQAAGRGLQLLFYSVGIGQISSEVPQNLSASRPQDRQFILSSKKLLLSDSGFYLCAWSGGASYGDEQFFGPGTRLTVL.

This chain connects TRBV30 to TRBJ2-2; no definite D call. The CDR3 is 11 residues long. Trimming shortened V by 2 bases and J by 7 bases, and 5 bases separated the two germline ends. The germline V gene encodes CDR1 GTSNPN and CDR2 SVGIG (reference sequence). The CDR3 is CAWSYIGELFF. CDR3 nucleotides: TGTGCCTGGAGTTACATCGGGGAGCTGTTTTTT.

The gene calls are TRBV2 and TRBJ2-2; maybe TRBD2 (5 bases). This CDR3 region has 14 residues. Trimming removed 4 bases from V and 4 bases from J, with 10 bases in between. Germline CDR1 and CDR2: SNHLY and FYNNEI. This CDR3 reads CASSGKRRTGELFF. The CDR3 DNA sequence: TGTGCCAGCAGTGGAAAGCGGCGCACCGGGGAGCTGTTTTTT. Based on the CDR3 plus reference TRBV2 and TRBJ2-2, the full variable domain is EPEVTQTPSHQVTQMGQEVILRCVPISNHLYFYWYRQILGQKVEFLVSFYNNEISEKSEIFDDQFSVERPDGSNFTLKIRSTKLEDSAMYFCASSGKRRTGELFFGEGSRLTVL.

The gene calls are TRBV25-1 and TRBJ2-1, with D tentatively TRBD1 (6 bases). V was clipped by 4 bases and J by 6 bases, with 7 bases between them. The CDR3 is made up of 12 amino acids. Germline lookup yields CDR1 MGHDK and CDR2 SYGVNS. In nucleotides, the CDR3 is TGTGCCAGCAGTGTACAGGGCAATGAGCAGTTCTTC. It yields the protein CASSVQGNEQFF.

This rearrangement joins TRBV2 to TRBJ1-6; D is unclear. The CDR3 is made up of 15 amino acids. CDR1 SNHLY and CDR2 FYNNEI come from the germline V gene. Trimming cost V 8 bases and J 1 base, with 12 bases left between them. For the CDR3, the DNA is TGTGCCAGCCGCGAGGGAGGTTCCTATAATTCACCCCTCCACTTT. This codes for CASREGGSYNSPLHF. Supplemented by reference TRBV2 and TRBJ1-6, the full variable domain reads EPEVTQTPSHQVTQMGQEVILRCVPISNHLYFYWYRQILGQKVEFLVSFYNNEISEKSEIFDDQFSVERPDGSNFTLKIRSTKLEDSAMYFCASREGGSYNSPLHFGNGTRLTVT.

Written as DNA, the CDR3 is TGTGCCAGCAGTTTAGGGACAGGGAATCAGCCCCAGCATTTT. Encoded protein: CASSLGTGNQPQHF. The gene calls are TRBV27 and TRBJ1-5; TRBD1 aligns across 9 bases. The CDR3 has 14 residues. Germline CDR1 is MNHEY and CDR2 is SMNVEV (reference sequence). Trimming took 2 bases from V and 4 from J; bases not matched to a gene: 0.

CDR3 sequence (DNA): TGTGCCAGCAGGTCCGGGACAGGGGGCGACGAGCAGTACTTC. The encoded protein is CASRSGTGGDEQYF. This chain joins TRBV7-9 and TRBJ2-7; 12 nucleotides match TRBD1. The V and J ends lost 6 bases and 5 bases, in that order; junction bases with no gene match: 5. The CDR3 covers 14 residues. CDR1 SEHNR and CDR2 FQNEAQ come from the germline V gene (reference sequence). The variable domain in full, completed from reference TRBV7-9 and TRBJ2-7, reads DTGVSQNPRHKITKRGQNVTFRCDPISEHNRLYWYRQTLGQGPEFLTYFQNEAQLEKSRLLSDRFSAERPKGSFSTLEIQRTEQGDSAMYLCASRSGTGGDEQYFGPGTRLTVT.

The rearrangement uses TRBV6-1 and TRBJ1-1; D is ambiguous. The ends were cut back, 5 bases at V and 1 base at J, with 11 bases in the middle. There are 14 residues in the CDR3. CDR1 and CDR2 (germline): MNHNS, SASEGT. The CDR3 nucleotides are TGTGCCAGCAGTTATATCGCAGGGAACACTGAAGCTTTCTTT. It is translated as CASSYIAGNTEAFF.

The chain carries TRBV30 and TRBJ2-3; 8 bases agree with TRBD1. V lost 7 bases, J lost 5 bases, and 5 bases stayed unmatched. Germline assignment: CDR1 GTSNPN and CDR2 SVGIG (reference sequence). This CDR3 is 12 amino acids long. The CDR3 spells CAYSQGGDTQYF. CDR3 bases: TGTGCCTACTCACAGGGGGGAGATACGCAGTATTTT.